Shown below are 29 T cell receptor beta chains from a single sample sequenced in a study of response to subunit inactivated influenza vaccine. TCRdb re-derived calls from the RT-PCR reads in MiXCR, one entry per CDR3 protein. The table records around 750,000 distinct CDR3 sequences, roughly 20% of them present only once. Material: PBMCs from blood, obtained less than 6 days after vaccination. These receptors originate from a man aged 45-60 years who received an inactivated influenza vaccine.

This chain connects TRBV6-4 to TRBJ2-7; 10 nucleotides align to TRBD2. The CDR3 has 16 amino acids. V trimming: 7 bases; J trimming: 1 base; junction bases outside the gene matches: 10. Germline-derived CDR1 and CDR2 are MRHNA and SNTAGT. CDR3 nucleotides: TGTGCCAGCAATATAGGACTAGCGGCCGGTTCCTACGAGCAGTACTTC. Protein: CASNIGLAAGSYEQYF.

This chain joins TRBV5-1 and TRBJ2-7; 12 nucleotides agree with TRBD1. From germline, CDR1 is SGHRS and CDR2 YFSETQ. The CDR3 runs 16 residues. The junction had 10 bases not matched to a gene; V was cut back by 4 bases and J by 5 bases. The CDR3 bases are TGCGCCAGCAGCGGAGGGACAGGGGGCAGAGGGAACGAGCAGTACTTC. This gives the protein CASSGGTGGRGNEQYF.

This clonotype was recorded many times. V usage is TRBV12-3 or TRBV12-4 and J usage is TRBJ1-1, with 8 positions matching TRBD1. J was trimmed by 1 base and V by 2 bases; bases with no gene match: 0. The CDR3 contains 14 residues. The CDR3: CASSLQGANTEAFF. The CDR3 DNA follows: TGTGCCAGCAGTTTACAGGGGGCGAACACTGAAGCTTTCTTT.

This clonotype was recorded many times. One end of the junction varies from germline; a read error may be responsible. The chain employs TRBV5-1 and TRBJ1-1; D not resolved. The germline V gene has CDR1 SGHRS and CDR2 YFSETQ. The CDR3 length is 13 residues. Here the CDR3 reads CASSLVKNTEAFF. DNA for the CDR3: TGTGCCAGCAGCTTAGTCAAGAACACTGAAGCTTTCTTT.

The chain employs TRBV12-3 or TRBV12-4 and TRBJ1-6, with 9 bases identical to TRBD1. CDR3 length: 14 amino acids. The J segment lost 10 bases and the V segment lost 6 bases, leaving 7 bases of the junction unmatched. CDR3 sequence reads: CASSATGGRSPLHF. CDR3 in DNA: TGTGCCAGCAGCGCCACAGGGGGCAGGTCACCCCTCCACTTT.

This clonotype appeared a few times. CDR3: CASTQRVNFYEQYF. CDR3 nucleotide sequence: TGTGCCAGCACCCAAAGGGTCAACTTCTACGAGCAGTACTTC. This chain links TRBV2 with TRBJ2-7; D remains unclear. CDR3 length: 14 amino acids. Germline CDR1 reads SNHLY; CDR2 reads FYNNEI. V was trimmed by 7 bases and J by 3 bases, leaving 16 bases between them.

This chain joins TRBV7-9 and TRBJ1-1; TRBD1 aligns across 8 bases. V dropped 1 base and J dropped 4; count of bases not matched to a gene: 11. The germline V gene has CDR1 SEHNR and CDR2 FQNEAQ (reference sequence). The CDR3 spans 17 residues. The CDR3, as DNA: TGTGCCAGCAGCTTAGGCAGGGGGCGCCCTGGGTTCACTGAAGCTTTCTTT. This sequence encodes CASSLGRGRPGFTEAFF. The full variable domain, with the rest looked up from reference TRBV7-9 and TRBJ1-1, is DTGVSQNPRHKITKRGQNVTFRCDPISEHNRLYWYRQTLGQGPEFLTYFQNEAQLEKSRLLSDRFSAERPKGSFSTLEIQRTEQGDSAMYLCASSLGRGRPGFTEAFFGQGTRLTVV.

The table lists this clonotype with a few counts. CDR3 in DNA: TGTGCCAGCAGTTCGGACAGGGTTCCGACGCAGTACTTC. Encoded protein: CASSSDRVPTQYF. V gene TRBV5-4 combines with J gene TRBJ2-7; 8 bases map to TRBD1. Germline CDR1 reads SGHNT; CDR2 reads YYREEE (reference sequence). The CDR3 consists of 13 residues. The V and J ends lost 5 bases and 9 bases, in that order; junction bases with no gene match: 10.

This clonotype has at least ten counts. The chain employs TRBV12-3 or TRBV12-4 and TRBJ1-2, with a weak D call TRBD1 (6 bases). Between the trimmed V and J ends, which lost 2 bases and 5 bases, there was a span of 9 bases. This CDR3 is built from 13 residues. Here the CDR3 reads CASSLTQGYGYTF. Here the CDR3 DNA reads TGTGCCAGCAGTTTAACGCAGGGGTATGGCTACACCTTC.

The chain couples TRBV5-1 to TRBJ2-3; TRBD2 is a possible D gene (5 bases). Looked up from germline, CDR1 is SGHRS and CDR2 is YFSETQ. The CDR3 has 13 amino acids. Trimming shortened V by 3 bases and J by 3 bases, and 8 bases separated the two germline ends. The CDR3 reads CASSWRRTDTQYF. The CDR3 nucleotides are TGCGCCAGCAGCTGGAGGAGGACAGATACGCAGTATTTT.

This clonotype came up many times. This sequence joins TRBV30 and TRBJ2-7; D uncertain. Trimming took off 3 bases at V and 2 bases at J, with 5 bases between the two ends. The CDR3 consists of 11 residues. CDR1 is GTSNPN, CDR2 SVGIG, per germline (reference sequence). CDR3 in DNA: TGTGCCTGGAGCGCTGCCTACGAGCAGTACTTC. Its protein is CAWSAAYEQYF.

The V call is TRBV10-1, the J call TRBJ2-3; D is possibly TRBD2 (6 bases). The germline V gene has CDR1 WNHNN and CDR2 SYGVQD (reference sequence). V was trimmed by 5 bases and J by 1 base, leaving 13 bases between them. This CDR3 spans 15 amino acids. The CDR3 DNA follows: TGCGCCAGCAGTCCTGTCGGGGGAGGCACAGATACGCAGTATTTT. This sequence encodes CASSPVGGGTDTQYF.

The table lists this clonotype with a count of one. V gene TRBV25-1 combines with J gene TRBJ2-7, with 7 bases fitting TRBD1. Unmatched junction bases numbered 5, after V lost 2 bases and J lost 1 base. Germline V CDR1 and CDR2: MGHDK, SYGVNS. The CDR3 is made up of 15 amino acids. CDR3 in DNA: TGTGCCAGCAGTGAAGTCGCAGGGGGATCCTACGAGCAGTACTTC. It codes for CASSEVAGGSYEQYF.

This clonotype was observed a handful of times. This chain uses TRBV2 with TRBJ1-5, with TRBD1 matching 7 bases. The CDR3 is 15 residues long. The trim removed 1 base at V and 3 bases at J, leaving 3 bases unmatched. Germline CDR1 SNHLY, CDR2 FYNNEI. The CDR3 coding sequence is TGTGCCAGCAGTGAAGTGGGGACAGTCAATCAGCCCCAGCATTTT. Residues: CASSEVGTVNQPQHF.

The CDR3 is CASSFVESGYEQYF. The CDR3 coding sequence is TGTGCCAGCAGCTTCGTTGAGTCTGGCTACGAGCAGTACTTC. This chain uses TRBV7-8 with TRBJ2-7, with D uncertain. Germline CDR1 reads SGHVS; CDR2 reads FQNEAQ. The CDR3 consists of 14 residues. V lost 3 bases and J lost 3, with 12 bases in between.

This clonotype was picked up a small number of times. The chain has TRBV6-2 or TRBV6-3 and TRBJ1-1; TRBD1 might be the D (6 bases). CDR1 MNHEY and CDR2 SVGEGT come from the germline V gene. Between the trimmed V and J ends, which lost 5 bases and 0 bases, there was a span of 16 bases. This CDR3 spans 16 amino acids. CDR3 DNA sequence: TGTGCCAGCAGTCCTACAGGGTCCTCTATGAACACTGAAGCTTTCTTT. Its translation is CASSPTGSSMNTEAFF.

This clonotype has more than one count but fewer than ten. V usage is TRBV7-6 and J usage is TRBJ2-7, with 11 bases fitting TRBD2. Per germline, CDR1 SGHVS and CDR2 FNYEAQ. Unmatched junction bases numbered 8, after V lost 5 bases and J lost 2 bases. The CDR3 is 16 amino acids. CDR3: CASSATGTSGPYEQYF. The CDR3, as DNA: TGTGCCAGCAGCGCCACCGGGACTAGCGGTCCCTACGAGCAGTACTTC.

The chain joins TRBV5-1 to TRBJ2-3; TRBD1 might be the D (6 bases). Germline CDR1 and CDR2: SGHRS and YFSETQ. V gave up 3 bases and J gave up 3 bases, with 14 bases separating them. The CDR3 loop spans 15 amino acids. CDR3 sequence reads: CASSSDVQGTDTQYF. The CDR3 DNA is TGCGCCAGCAGCTCGGACGTACAGGGTACAGATACGCAGTATTTT.

The genes are TRBV28 and TRBJ2-5; TRBD1 aligns across 7 bases. CDR3 size: 15 residues. V lost 6 bases to trimming and J lost 1 base; unmatched junction nucleotides: 8. Germline V gene lookup returns CDR1 MDHEN and CDR2 SYDVKM. CDR3 bases: TGTGCCAGCAGAACATCACAGGGGCCCCAAGAGACCCAGTACTTC. Residues: CASRTSQGPQETQYF.

This clonotype was detected a few times. This chain links TRBV24-1 with TRBJ2-3; the match to TRBD1 covers 8 bases. The CDR3 sequence is 16 residues long. CDR1 is KGHDR and CDR2 is SFDVKD in the germline V gene. Trimming took 4 bases from V and 0 from J; bases not matched to a gene: 5. The DNA for the CDR3 is TGTGCCACCAGTGACTTGACAGGGGAGAGCACAGATACGCAGTATTTT. This sequence encodes CATSDLTGESTDTQYF.

This clonotype was seen only a few times. J is TRBJ1-3 and V is TRBV18; D may be TRBD1 (5 bases). The germline CDR1 and CDR2 sequences are KGHSH and LQKENI. The CDR3 sequence is 15 residues long. The ends were cut back, 3 bases at V and 3 bases at J, with 12 bases in the middle. The DNA of the CDR3 is TGTGCCAGCTCACCTCGCGGGACTCATGGAAACACCATATATTTT. It codes for CASSPRGTHGNTIYF.

A few counts support this clonotype. The chain is built from TRBV5-5 and TRBJ1-2, with D possibly being TRBD1 (6 bases). Deletions cut 2 bases from V and 5 bases from J, with 16 bases between. The germline CDR1 and CDR2 sequences are SGHKS and YYEKEE (reference sequence). This CDR3 is built from 15 residues. The CDR3 DNA follows: TGTGCCAGCAGCTTAGGGGGGCCCGGGGCATATGGCTACACCTTC. The encoded protein is CASSLGGPGAYGYTF.

This clonotype turned up a few times. The genes are TRBV12-2 and TRBJ2-2; TRBD1, as called in the table, went unchecked against the DNA. TRBV12-2 corresponds to a pseudogene. The CDR3 contains 17 residues. CDR3 sequence: CASRLVQGEFITGELFF. The CDR3 DNA is TGTGCAAGTCGCTTAGTACAGGGGGAGTTTATTACCGGGGAGCTGTTTTTT.

This chain links TRBV7-2 with TRBJ2-5; TRBD2 matches at 7 bases. CDR1 SGHTA and CDR2 FQGNSA come from the germline V gene. Trimming cost V 4 bases and J 5 bases; bases outside gene matches: 10. There are 15 residues in the CDR3. CDR3 loop: CASSSRAGMDETQYF. For the CDR3, the DNA is TGTGCCAGCAGCTCCCGAGCGGGGATGGATGAGACCCAGTACTTC. Full variable domain (remainder filled in from reference TRBV7-2 and TRBJ2-5): GAGVSQSPSNKVTEKGKDVELRCDPISGHTALYWYRQSLGQGLEFLIYFQGNSAPDKSGLPSDRFSAERTGGSVSTLTIQRTQQEDSAVYLCASSSRAGMDETQYFGPGTRLLVL.

The chain links TRBV5-6 to TRBJ2-5; D not certain. The ends were cut back, 2 bases at V and 5 bases at J, with 13 bases in the middle. Germline values: CDR1 SGHDT, CDR2 YYEEEE. The CDR3 spans 14 residues. CDR3 region: CASSLIPIEETQYF. The CDR3 DNA reads TGTGCCAGCAGCTTAATCCCGATCGAGGAGACCCAGTACTTC. The full variable domain, its missing parts supplied by reference TRBV5-6 and TRBJ2-5, is DAGVTQSPTHLIKTRGQQVTLRCSPKSGHDTVSWYQQALGQGPQFIFQYYEEEERQRGNFPDRFSGHQFPNYSSELNVNALLLGDSALYLCASSLIPIEETQYFGPGTRLLVL.

The rearrangement links TRBV12-3 or TRBV12-4 to TRBJ2-1; D not resolved. This CDR3 contains 15 residues. V lost 5 bases and J lost 2, with 13 bases in between. For the CDR3, the DNA is TGTGCCAGCAGTCCAGACGGAACAGCCTACAATGAGCAGTTCTTC. It yields the protein CASSPDGTAYNEQFF.

This clonotype has just a few counts. The J gene is TRBJ2-2, the V gene TRBV6-1; 8 bases line up with TRBD2. V trimming: 11 bases; J trimming: 1 base; junction bases outside the gene matches: 3. Germline V CDR1 and CDR2: MNHNS, SASEGT. This CDR3 comprises 13 residues. The CDR3 reads CACRGGNTGELFF. The CDR3 DNA sequence: TGTGCCTGCCGGGGGGGGAACACCGGGGAGCTGTTTTTT.

This rearrangement joins TRBV9 to TRBJ2-1; D unclear. In germline, CDR1 is SGDLS, CDR2 YYNGEE. Trimming stripped 3 bases from V and 2 bases from J, with 12 bases between. The CDR3 consists of 15 residues. The CDR3 coding sequence is TGTGCCAGCAGCGCATCAGGCGGAACCTACAATGAGCAGTTCTTC. It yields the protein CASSASGGTYNEQFF.

The sample holds one count of this clonotype. Compared with germline, one end of the junction differs, possibly owing to a read error. The chain combines TRBV6-1 with TRBJ2-5, with a possible D match to TRBD2 (6 bases). CDR3 length: 14 amino acids. The germline gives CDR1 MNHNS, CDR2 SASEGT. This CDR3 is CATGLWGRQENQYF. CDR3 nucleotide sequence: TGTGCCACCGGTCTCTGGGGGAGGCAAGAGAACCAGTACTTC.